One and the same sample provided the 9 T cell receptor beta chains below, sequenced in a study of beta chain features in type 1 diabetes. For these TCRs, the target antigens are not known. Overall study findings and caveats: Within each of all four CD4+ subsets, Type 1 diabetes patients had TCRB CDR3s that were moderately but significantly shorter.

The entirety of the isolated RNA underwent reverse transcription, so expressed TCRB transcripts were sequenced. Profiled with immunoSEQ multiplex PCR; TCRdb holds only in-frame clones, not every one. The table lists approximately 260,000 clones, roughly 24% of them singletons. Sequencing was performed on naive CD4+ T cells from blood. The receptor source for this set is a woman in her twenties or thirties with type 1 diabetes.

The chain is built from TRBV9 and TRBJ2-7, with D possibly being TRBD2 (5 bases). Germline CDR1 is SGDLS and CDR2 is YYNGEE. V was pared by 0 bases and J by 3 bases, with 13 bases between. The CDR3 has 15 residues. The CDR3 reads CASSVGDYPNYEQYF. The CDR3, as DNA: TGTGCCAGCAGCGTAGGAGACTACCCCAACTACGAGCAGTACTTC.

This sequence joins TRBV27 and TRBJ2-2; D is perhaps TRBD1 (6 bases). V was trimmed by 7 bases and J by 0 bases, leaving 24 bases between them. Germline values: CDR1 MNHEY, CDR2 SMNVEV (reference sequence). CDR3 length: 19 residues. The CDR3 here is CASTYLRDTKSSNTGELFF. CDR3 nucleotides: TGTGCCAGCACCTACCTCCGGGACACAAAGTCGTCGAACACCGGGGAGCTGTTTTTT.

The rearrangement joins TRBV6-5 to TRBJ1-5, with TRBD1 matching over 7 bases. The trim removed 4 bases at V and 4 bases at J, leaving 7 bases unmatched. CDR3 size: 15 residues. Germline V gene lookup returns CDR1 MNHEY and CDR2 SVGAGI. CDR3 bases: TGTGCCAGCAGTTCACAGGGGTTAGGGAATCAGCCCCAGCATTTT. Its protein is CASSSQGLGNQPQHF.

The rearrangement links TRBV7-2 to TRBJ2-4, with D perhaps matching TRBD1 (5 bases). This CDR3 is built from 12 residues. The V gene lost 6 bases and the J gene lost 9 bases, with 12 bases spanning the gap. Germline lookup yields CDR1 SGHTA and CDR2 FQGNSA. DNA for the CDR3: TGTGCCAGCAGTTCTACAGGATCCATTCAGTACTTC. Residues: CASSSTGSIQYF. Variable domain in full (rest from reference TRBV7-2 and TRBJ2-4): GAGVSQSPSNKVTEKGKDVELRCDPISGHTALYWYRQSLGQGLEFLIYFQGNSAPDKSGLPSDRFSAERTGGSVSTLTIQRTQQEDSAVYLCASSSTGSIQYFGAGTRLSVL.

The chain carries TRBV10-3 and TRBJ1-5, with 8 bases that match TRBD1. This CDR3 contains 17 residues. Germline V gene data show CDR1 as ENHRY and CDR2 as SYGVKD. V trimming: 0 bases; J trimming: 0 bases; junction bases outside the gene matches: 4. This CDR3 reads CAISESGRGLSNQPQHF. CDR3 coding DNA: TGTGCCATCAGTGAGTCGGGCAGGGGGCTTAGCAATCAGCCCCAGCATTTT.

The CDR3 sequence is CASSHRMAGGLYEQYF. The CDR3 DNA is TGTGCCAGCAGCCACCGGATGGCGGGAGGTCTGTACGAGCAGTACTTC. The gene calls are TRBV7-9 and TRBJ2-7, with 8 positions matching TRBD2. CDR3 length: 16 amino acids. Germline V gene lookup returns CDR1 SEHNR and CDR2 FQNEAQ (reference sequence). After removal of 5 bases from V and 4 bases from J, the junction contained 13 bases not matched to a gene. The full variable domain, in which reference TRBV7-9 and TRBJ2-7 provide the parts outside the CDR3, is DTGVSQNPRHKITKRGQNVTFRCDPISEHNRLYWYRQTLGQGPEFLTYFQNEAQLEKSRLLSDRFSAERPKGSFSTLEIQRTEQGDSAMYLCASSHRMAGGLYEQYFGPGTRLTVT.

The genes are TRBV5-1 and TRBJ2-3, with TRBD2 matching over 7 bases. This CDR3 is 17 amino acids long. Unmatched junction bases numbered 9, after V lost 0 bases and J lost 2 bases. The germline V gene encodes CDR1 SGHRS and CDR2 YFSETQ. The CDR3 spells CASSLAGASGITDTQYF. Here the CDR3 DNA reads TGCGCCAGCAGCTTGGCCGGGGCTAGCGGTATCACAGATACGCAGTATTTT. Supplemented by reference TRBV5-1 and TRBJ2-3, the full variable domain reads KAGVTQTPRYLIKTRGQQVTLSCSPISGHRSVSWYQQTPGQGLQFLFEYFSETQRNKGNFPGRFSGRQFSNSRSEMNVSTLELGDSALYLCASSLAGASGITDTQYFGPGTRLTVL.

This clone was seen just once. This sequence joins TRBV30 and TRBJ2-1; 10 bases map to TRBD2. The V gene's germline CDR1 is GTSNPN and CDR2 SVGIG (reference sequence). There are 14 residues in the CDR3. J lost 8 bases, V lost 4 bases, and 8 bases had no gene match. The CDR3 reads CAWKLAGAWYEQFF. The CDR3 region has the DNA TGTGCCTGGAAGCTAGCGGGAGCGTGGTATGAGCAGTTCTTC.

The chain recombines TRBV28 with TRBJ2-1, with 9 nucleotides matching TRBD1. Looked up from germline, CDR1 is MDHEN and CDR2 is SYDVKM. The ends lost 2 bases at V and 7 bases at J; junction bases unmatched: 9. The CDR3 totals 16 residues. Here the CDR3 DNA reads TGTGCCAGCAGTTTACATACAGGGGGCGTAGAGAATGAGCAGTTCTTC. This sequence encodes CASSLHTGGVENEQFF.